The next 2 T cell receptor beta chains were all read from a single sample in a study of T cells in Graves' hyperthyroidism and ophthalmopathy. TCR beta CDR3 regions were amplified from RNA. When the TCR CDR3 underwent first-round RT-PCR, the HTBI primer set was used. TCRdb analysed the multiplex PCR reads with MiXCR anew, one entry per CDR3 protein. The repertoire holds about 280,000 distinct CDR3 sequences, 20% to 25% seen once, with 20% to 30% in the top ten. The sequenced sample was blood. The receptors were gathered from a man aged 35-49 years with Graves' hyperthyroidism that later progressed to Graves' ophthalmopathy.

In its sample, this clonotype was seen many times. This chain connects TRBV29-1 to TRBJ1-2; D gene uncertain. Trimming removed 4 bases from V and 4 bases from J, with 10 bases in between. The CDR3 sequence is 12 residues long. From germline, CDR1 is SQVTM and CDR2 ANQGSEA. In DNA, the CDR3 is TGCAGCGTTGTGGGTAACAGCTATGGCTACACCTTC. Amino acids: CSVVGNSYGYTF.

This clonotype showed up many times. The V gene is TRBV7-3, the J gene TRBJ2-5; TRBD2 aligns across 13 bases. CDR3 length: 16 residues. CDR1 and CDR2 (germline): SGHTA, FQGTGA. Losses at the gene ends were 5 bases for V and 5 bases for J; bases not matched to a gene: 8. Here the CDR3 DNA reads TGTGCCAGCAGCCCCCCGGGACTAGCGGGAACGGAGACCCAGTACTTC. The encoded protein is CASSPPGLAGTETQYF.